This T cell receptor (beta chain) comes out of a study of neoadjuvant anti-PD-1 for oral cavity cancer. As to time point: after neoadjuvant nivolumab, at surgical resection. These newly diagnosed stage II-IVA oral cavity squamous cell carcinoma patients had no prior systemic or radiation treatment. Patients had HPV-negative, locally advanced oral cavity squamous cell carcinoma. Most PBMC samples had 480 ng input DNA in six replicates. Generated by immunoSEQ multiplex PCR, the TCRdb table keeps only in-frame clones and is missing some. The data show thousands of clones, around 75% seen once. Sequenced here: PBMCs, sampled after nivolumab (anti-PD-1) treatment. The TCR comes from a person aged 35-80 years with oral cavity squamous cell carcinoma.

The CDR3 loop reads CASSLSLGRKAPFF. In nucleotides, the CDR3 is TGTGCCAGCAGTTTGTCCCTGGGGAGGAAGGCGCCTTTCTTT. The genes are TRBV28 and TRBJ1-1; D ambiguous. Per the germline V gene, CDR1 is MDHEN and CDR2 is SYDVKM. The CDR3 is made up of 14 amino acids. The V end lost 3 bases, the J end lost 12 bases, and 20 bases lay between the germline ends.